This T cell receptor beta chain was retrieved from a study of T cell responses to AZD1222 COVID-19 vaccine. Libraries were prepared by immunoSEQ multiplex PCR; TCRdb keeps only in-frame clonotypes and omits some of them. This sample has around 84,000 clones, with around nine tenths found just once. Looked up from germline, CDR1 is SGHAT and CDR2 is FQNNGV. CDR3 length: 16 amino acids. After removal of 2 bases from V and 3 bases from J, the junction contained 5 bases not matched to a gene. The chain uses TRBV11-2 and TRBJ2-2, with 8 bases fitting TRBD2. The source material was peripheral blood, sampled on day 0 of AZD1222 vaccination. This sequence originates from an adult in good health. CDR3 coding DNA: TGTGCCAGCAGCTTATTCGGAGCGGGAGACACCGGGGAGCTGTTTTTT. Protein: CASSLFGAGDTGELFF.